This entry is about one T cell receptor (beta chain). The antigen remains unidentified. These data come from a study of CD8+CD57+ T cells in acquired aplastic anemia. The overall study: DNA from sorted CD4+ and CD8+ cells averaged around 3 ug. CD4+ cells from healthy donors averaged about 10.8 million reads. Study conclusions and caveats: Twenty-nine CD8+ CDR3 sequences were shared between patients and controls. CD8+ Simpson's diversity in patients was not significantly different from that in controls.

The study profiled TCR beta VDJ and CDR3 using genomic DNA as template. MiXCR, applied by TCRdb to the reads, yields one record per CDR3 protein. Of a few hundred thousand distinct CDR3 sequences listed, about two thirds are singletons. Germline values: CDR1 DFQATT, CDR2 SNEGSKA (reference sequence). The CDR3 runs to 14 residues. The source of this sequence is a human donor in good health, serving as a control. The rearrangement uses TRBV20-1 and TRBJ1-4, with a tentative D call TRBD1 (6 bases). Sample: sorted CD4+, CD8+, or CD8+CD57+ T cells (not recorded which) from PBMCs. The CDR3 DNA follows: TGCAGCGCCCTCGCAGGGGAAGGGAGAGTGAAACTGTTTTTT. This translates into CSALAGEGRVKLFF.